This T cell receptor (beta chain) stems from a study of shared clonotypes between healthy human individuals. Study donors comprised healthy, HIV-negative adults devoid of recent acute infection or vaccination. The germline V gene encodes CDR1 GTSNPN and CDR2 SVGIG (reference sequence). This CDR3 has 14 residues. The V gene end was trimmed by 3 bases and the J gene end by 6 bases; junction bases not matched to a gene: 8. Deep was the level used in running the assay. Produced via immunoSEQ multiplex PCR; TCRdb's table is partial and in-frame only. The sample holds 2.5 million or so clones, roughly 92% seen once.

The rearrangement joins TRBV30 to TRBJ2-7, with 10 bases fitting TRBD2. The clonotype was recovered from a man aged 18 to 35 in good health. Sequencing was carried out using naive CD4+ T cells sorted from blood. The subset: CD45RA+ positively selected. The CDR3 coding sequence is TGTGCCTGGAGCACTCCTAGCGGGAGACGCGAGCAGTACTTC. Its translation: CAWSTPSGRREQYF. Complete variable domain (other parts from reference TRBV30 and TRBJ2-7): SQTIHQWPATLVQPVGSPLSLECTVEGTSNPNLYWYRQAAGRGLQLLFYSVGIGQISSEVPQNLSASRPQDRQFILSSKKLLLSDSGFYLCAWSTPSGRREQYFGPGTRLTVT.